The 22 T cell receptor beta chains reported below all come from one sample, sequenced in a study of T cell responses to AZD1222 COVID-19 vaccine. Here immunoSEQ multiplex PCR was the method, and the copy in TCRdb shows in-frame clones only, minus some. The sample consists of more than 150,000 clones, 85% to 90% of them appearing once. Sequences were derived from peripheral blood, sampled on day 0 of AZD1222 vaccination. Receptors originate from an adult in good health.

This clone was recorded once. V and J are TRBV20-1 and TRBJ2-1; D is undetermined. CDR3 size: 15 residues. The germline gives CDR1 DFQATT, CDR2 SNEGSKA (reference sequence). Trimming pared 3 bases from V and 0 bases from J, leaving 12 bases between. In DNA form, the CDR3 reads TGCAGTGCTAGTAACCCTCTGAGCTCCTACAATGAGCAGTTCTTC. It yields the protein CSASNPLSSYNEQFF.

The chain couples TRBV10-3 to TRBJ1-2, with D perhaps TRBD1 (5 bases). This CDR3 spans 14 amino acids. Germline V gene lookup returns CDR1 ENHRY and CDR2 SYGVKD. V was trimmed by 6 bases and J by 5 bases, leaving 16 bases between them. CDR3 sequence reads: CAIRGTGLSYGYTF. CDR3 sequence (DNA): TGTGCCATCAGAGGGACCGGACTATCTTATGGCTACACCTTC.

V usage is TRBV7-2 and J usage is TRBJ2-7; tentatively, D is TRBD2 (7 bases). The V end was cut by 2 bases, the J end by 5 bases, with 19 bases between. Germline V gene sequence: CDR1 SGHTA, CDR2 FQGNSA. This CDR3 contains 16 residues. CDR3 nucleotide sequence: TGTGCCAGCAGCTTAAGGTGGGGGGGCCCCCAGCACGAGCAGTACTTC. Its translation: CASSLRWGGPQHEQYF.

This chain uses TRBV7-2 with TRBJ2-3, with 12 bases that match TRBD2. The ends lost 4 bases at V and 1 base at J; junction bases unmatched: 0. CDR3 length: 15 amino acids. From germline, CDR1 is SGHTA and CDR2 FQGNSA. The CDR3: CASSWTSGGTDTQYF. The CDR3 DNA sequence: TGTGCCAGCAGCTGGACTAGCGGGGGCACAGATACGCAGTATTTT.

The chain employs TRBV19 and TRBJ2-3; 9 bases match TRBD2. This CDR3 region has 14 residues. J was trimmed by 4 bases and V by 6 bases; bases with no gene match: 5. The germline V gene has CDR1 LNHDA and CDR2 SQIVND (reference sequence). DNA for the CDR3: TGTGCCAGTAGGTCTAGCGGGAATCCAGATACGCAGTATTTT. Amino acids: CASRSSGNPDTQYF.

For this clone: Other DNA sequences in the sample encode the same CDR3. The chain is built from TRBV6-5 and TRBJ1-2; D is possibly TRBD1 (5 bases). V was cut by 8 bases and J by 5 bases, with 9 bases left in between. Germline CDR1 and CDR2: MNHEY and SVGAGI. There are 11 residues in the CDR3. CDR3 nucleotides: TGTGCCAGCCGGGGGGAGTATGGCTACACCTTC. Encoded protein: CASRGEYGYTF.

This clone was seen a handful of times. The chain couples TRBV5-1 to TRBJ1-4, with D possibly matching TRBD1 (6 bases). CDR3 size: 15 residues. V was cut by 3 bases and J by 8 bases, with 17 bases left in between. Germline values: CDR1 SGHRS, CDR2 YFSETQ. CDR3 residues: CASSSTGKVGEKLFF. The CDR3, as DNA: TGCGCCAGCAGCTCAACAGGGAAAGTTGGGGAAAAACTGTTTTTT.

This clone appeared a single time. This sequence joins TRBV6-5 and TRBJ2-5; the D is unclear. CDR1 is MNHEY and CDR2 is SVGAGI in the germline V gene. Trimming removed 6 bases at V and 4 bases at J, with 18 bases between. This CDR3 contains 15 residues. The CDR3 region is CASRRTPDVRETQYF. Here the CDR3 DNA reads TGTGCCAGCAGAAGGACCCCAGACGTCAGAGAGACCCAGTACTTC.

The V call is TRBV28, the J call TRBJ2-7; D assignment may be TRBD1 or TRBD2 (5 bases each). V gave up 7 bases and J gave up 5 bases, with 24 bases separating them. The CDR3 spans 16 residues. From germline, CDR1 is MDHEN and CDR2 SYDVKM. The CDR3 DNA reads TGTGCCAGCACCGGCGCTTCGAGGGGCGAGGATGACGAGCAGTACTTC. Amino acids: CASTGASRGEDDEQYF.

The chain uses TRBV6-1 and TRBJ1-4; no reliable D call. Between the trimmed V and J ends, which lost 4 bases and 0 bases, there was a span of 12 bases. Per the germline V gene, CDR1 is MNHNS and CDR2 is SASEGT. The CDR3 extends over 16 amino acids. This CDR3 is CASSVNVFATNEKLFF. In nucleotides, the CDR3 is TGTGCCAGCAGTGTCAACGTCTTCGCAACTAATGAAAAACTGTTTTTT.

This clone was found once. The J gene is TRBJ2-5, the V gene TRBV3-1 (or the pseudogene TRBV3-2), with 12 bases aligning to TRBD2. The CDR3 length is 20 residues. V shed 0 bases, J shed 2 bases, and the junction held 13 bases outside the gene matches. Per the germline V gene, CDR1 is LGHDT and CDR2 is YNNKEL (reference sequence). The CDR3: CASSQEVRLAGGHLQETQYF. CDR3 nucleotide sequence: TGTGCCAGCAGCCAAGAAGTTCGGCTAGCGGGAGGGCATCTTCAAGAGACCCAGTACTTC.

The CDR3 loop is CASSSGQEDTQYF. The CDR3 nucleotides read TGTGCCAGCAGTTCAGGGCAGGAAGATACGCAGTATTTT. J is TRBJ2-3 and V is TRBV28; D is possibly TRBD1 (5 bases). From germline, CDR1 is MDHEN and CDR2 SYDVKM. CDR3 size: 13 residues. V was pared by 4 bases and J by 5 bases, with 10 bases between.

The CDR3: CASSQPGQGGYEQYF. CDR3 DNA: TGTGCCAGCAGCCAGCCGGGACAGGGAGGTTACGAGCAGTACTTC. The J gene is TRBJ2-7, the V gene TRBV6-5; the match to TRBD1 covers 9 bases. The J segment lost 4 bases and the V segment lost 6 bases, leaving 10 bases of the junction unmatched. The CDR3 has 15 residues. Germline V CDR1 and CDR2: MNHEY, SVGAGI.

This clone was detected only once. The V call is TRBV5-1, the J call TRBJ2-5, with TRBD1 matching over 9 bases. This CDR3 contains 15 residues. The germline V gene has CDR1 SGHRS and CDR2 YFSETQ. J gave up 3 bases and V 2 bases, and 5 bases lay outside the gene matches. Here the CDR3 DNA reads TGCGCCAGCAGCTTAAGGACAGGGGCCGAAGAGACCCAGTACTTC. Protein sequence: CASSLRTGAEETQYF.

The chain carries TRBV7-2 and TRBJ2-7; TRBD1 aligns across 8 bases. The CDR3 runs 15 residues. Germline values: CDR1 SGHTA, CDR2 FQGNSA. V was pared by 5 bases and J by 4 bases, with 10 bases of the junction left unmatched. The CDR3 nucleotides are TGTGCCAGCAGCCTTAATTCAGGGGGCAGGTACGAGCAGTACTTC. Protein product: CASSLNSGGRYEQYF.

This chain links TRBV9 with TRBJ2-7; D is ambiguous. With 0 bases removed from V and 4 bases from J, the gap between germline ends came to 8 bases. This CDR3 spans 13 amino acids. Looked up from germline, CDR1 is SGDLS and CDR2 is YYNGEE. CDR3 region: CASSVALGYEQYF. The CDR3 DNA reads TGTGCCAGCAGCGTAGCTCTAGGTTACGAGCAGTACTTC.

CDR3 region: CASSLERSAGGTYEQYF. CDR3 in DNA: TGTGCCAGCAGCTTAGAGAGGTCGGCGGGAGGCACCTACGAGCAGTACTTC. The rearrangement uses TRBV7-2 and TRBJ2-7; the match to TRBD2 covers 8 bases. The germline V gene encodes CDR1 SGHTA and CDR2 FQGNSA. J was trimmed by 2 bases and V by 1 base; bases with no gene match: 10. The CDR3 is made up of 17 amino acids.

The rearrangement links TRBV6-5 to TRBJ1-5; D unresolved. Germline-derived CDR1 and CDR2 are MNHEY and SVGAGI. V was trimmed by 2 bases and J by 3 bases, leaving 5 bases between them. CDR3 length equals 13 residues. The CDR3 region is CASSYTPNQPQHF. As DNA, the CDR3 is TGTGCCAGCAGTTACACCCCCAATCAGCCCCAGCATTTT.

J is TRBJ1-1 and V is TRBV18; TRBD1 is a possible D gene (5 bases). Trimming stripped 3 bases from V and 0 bases from J, with 11 bases between. Germline-derived CDR1 and CDR2 are KGHSH and LQKENI. The CDR3 extends over 15 amino acids. The chain's CDR3 is CASSPKQEVNTEAFF. Written as DNA, the CDR3 is TGTGCCAGCTCACCTAAACAGGAGGTGAACACTGAAGCTTTCTTT.

This chain connects TRBV30 to TRBJ2-7, with 13 bases matching TRBD2. This CDR3 is 16 amino acids long. Germline loops: CDR1 GTSNPN, CDR2 SVGIG (reference sequence). The J segment lost 5 bases and the V segment lost 5 bases, leaving 12 bases of the junction unmatched. The CDR3 DNA reads as TGTGCCTGGGAACCCGGGACTAGCGGGGCTGACCACGAGCAGTACTTC. This sequence encodes CAWEPGTSGADHEQYF.

The V call is TRBV28, the J call TRBJ1-1; D is ambiguous. Deletions cut 4 bases from V and 5 bases from J, with 14 bases between. This CDR3 region has 14 residues. Germline CDR1 reads MDHEN; CDR2 reads SYDVKM. This CDR3 is CASSYEGGRTEAFF. In DNA, the CDR3 is TGTGCCAGCAGTTATGAGGGTGGGCGAACTGAAGCTTTCTTT. Full variable domain (outside the CDR3, taken from reference TRBV28 and TRBJ1-1): DVKVTQSSRYLVKRTGEKVFLECVQDMDHENMFWYRQDPGLGLRLIYFSYDVKMKEKGDIPEGYSVSREKKERFSLILESASTNQTSMYLCASSYEGGRTEAFFGQGTRLTVV.

CDR3 amino acids: CASSLGDRYSPLHF. CDR3 in DNA: TGTGCCAGCAGTTTAGGGGACAGATATTCACCCCTCCACTTT. J is TRBJ1-6 and V is TRBV28, with 7 bases lining up with TRBD1. The CDR3 loop spans 14 amino acids. J lost 8 bases, V lost 2 bases, and 3 bases had no gene match. Looked up from germline, CDR1 is MDHEN and CDR2 is SYDVKM.